Below, one TCR beta chain is given with its context. This sample is part of a study of glioma-infiltrating T cells after dendritic cell vaccination. About the study: Three intradermal dendritic cell vaccine injections were given every two weeks.

Up to about 2 ug genomic DNA was used for TCRB CDR3 amplification. Profiled with immunoSEQ multiplex PCR; TCRdb holds only in-frame clones, not every one. The sample lists 60,000 to 70,000 clones; around 86% were seen once. No glioblastoma patient carried an isocitrate dehydrogenase mutation. Trimming stripped 3 bases from V and 2 bases from J, with 8 bases between. This CDR3 is 13 amino acids long. Germline assignment: CDR1 SGHRS and CDR2 YFSETQ. The chain links TRBV5-1 to TRBJ2-5, with D perhaps matching TRBD2 (5 bases). The sample was blood, taken before dendritic cell vaccination. This receptor was obtained from a human donor with glioblastoma. In DNA form, the CDR3 reads TGCGCCAGCAGCTGGACGGGACAAGAGACCCAGTACTTC. Its translation is CASSWTGQETQYF.